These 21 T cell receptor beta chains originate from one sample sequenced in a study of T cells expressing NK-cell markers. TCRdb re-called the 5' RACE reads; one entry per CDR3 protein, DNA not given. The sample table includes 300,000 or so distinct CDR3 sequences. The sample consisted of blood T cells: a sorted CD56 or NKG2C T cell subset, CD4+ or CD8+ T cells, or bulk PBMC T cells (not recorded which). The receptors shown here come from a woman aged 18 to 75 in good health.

The CDR3 reads CASSQGKIVRDGYNEQFF. This chain uses TRBV3-1 with TRBJ2-1; TCRdb indicates TRBD2, and absent DNA this call remains unverified. This CDR3 is 18 amino acids long. Germline V gene lookup returns CDR1 LGHDT and CDR2 YNNKEL (reference sequence).

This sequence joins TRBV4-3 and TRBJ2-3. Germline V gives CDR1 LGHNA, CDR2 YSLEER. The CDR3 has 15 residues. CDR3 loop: CASSQDWRFTDTQYF.

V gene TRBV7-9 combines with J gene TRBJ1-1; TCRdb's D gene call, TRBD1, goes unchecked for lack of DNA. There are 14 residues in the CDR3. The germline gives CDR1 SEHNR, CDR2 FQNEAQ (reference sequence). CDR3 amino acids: CASSLKGSATEAFF.

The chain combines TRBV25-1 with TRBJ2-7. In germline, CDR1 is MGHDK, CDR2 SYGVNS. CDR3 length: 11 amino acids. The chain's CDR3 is CASSDLYEQYF.

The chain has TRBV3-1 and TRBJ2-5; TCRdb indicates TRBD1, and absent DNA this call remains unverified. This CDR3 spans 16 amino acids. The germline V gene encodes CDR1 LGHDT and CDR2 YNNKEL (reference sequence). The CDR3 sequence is CASSQALAGGAETQYF.

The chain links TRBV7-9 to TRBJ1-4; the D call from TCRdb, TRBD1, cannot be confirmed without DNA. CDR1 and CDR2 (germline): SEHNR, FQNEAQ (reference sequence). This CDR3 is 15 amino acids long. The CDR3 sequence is CASSLGTVTNEKLFF. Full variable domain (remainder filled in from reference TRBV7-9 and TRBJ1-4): DTGVSQNPRHKITKRGQNVTFRCDPISEHNRLYWYRQTLGQGPEFLTYFQNEAQLEKSRLLSDRFSAERPKGSFSTLEIQRTEQGDSAMYLCASSLGTVTNEKLFFGSGTQLSVL.

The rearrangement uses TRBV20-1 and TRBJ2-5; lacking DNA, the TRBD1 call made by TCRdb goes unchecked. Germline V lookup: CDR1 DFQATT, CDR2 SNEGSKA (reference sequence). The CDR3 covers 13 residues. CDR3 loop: CSLGGAGKETQYF.

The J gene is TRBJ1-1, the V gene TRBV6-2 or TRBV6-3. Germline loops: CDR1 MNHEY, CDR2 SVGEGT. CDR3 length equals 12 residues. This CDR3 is CASSPMNTEAFF.

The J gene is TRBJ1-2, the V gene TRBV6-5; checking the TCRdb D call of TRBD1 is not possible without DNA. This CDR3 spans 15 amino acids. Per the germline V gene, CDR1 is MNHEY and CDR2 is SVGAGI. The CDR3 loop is CASSYSTGGQSGYTF.

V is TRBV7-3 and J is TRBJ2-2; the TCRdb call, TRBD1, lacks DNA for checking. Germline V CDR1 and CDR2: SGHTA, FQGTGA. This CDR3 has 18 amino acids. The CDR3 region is CASSLRGAGTGNTGELFF. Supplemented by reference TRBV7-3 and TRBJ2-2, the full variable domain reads GAGVSQTPSNKVTEKGKYVELRCDPISGHTALYWYRQSLGQGPEFLIYFQGTGAADDSGLPNDRFFAVRPEGSVSTLKIQRTERGDSAVYLCASSLRGAGTGNTGELFFGEGSRLTVL.

The chain's CDR3 is CASSLFQKNTEAFF. J is TRBJ1-1 and V is TRBV5-6. The CDR3 is 14 residues long. Germline CDR1 is SGHDT and CDR2 is YYEEEE.

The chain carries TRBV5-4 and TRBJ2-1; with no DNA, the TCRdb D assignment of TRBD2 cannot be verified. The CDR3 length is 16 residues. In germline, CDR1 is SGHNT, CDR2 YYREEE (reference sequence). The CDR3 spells CASSFDPGLAGVEQFF. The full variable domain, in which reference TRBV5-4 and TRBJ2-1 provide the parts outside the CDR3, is ETGVTQSPTHLIKTRGQQVTLRCSSQSGHNTVSWYQQALGQGPQFIFQYYREEENGRGNFPPRFSGLQFPNYSSELNVNALELDDSALYLCASSFDPGLAGVEQFFGPGTRLTVL.

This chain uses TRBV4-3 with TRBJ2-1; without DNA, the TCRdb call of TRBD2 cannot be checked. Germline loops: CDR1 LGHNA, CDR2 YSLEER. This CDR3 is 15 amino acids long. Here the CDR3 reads CASSQGTSGGNEQFF.

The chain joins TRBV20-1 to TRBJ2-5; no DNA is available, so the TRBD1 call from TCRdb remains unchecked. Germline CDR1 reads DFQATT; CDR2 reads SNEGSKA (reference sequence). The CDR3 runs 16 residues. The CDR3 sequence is CSARARTGLLEETQYF.

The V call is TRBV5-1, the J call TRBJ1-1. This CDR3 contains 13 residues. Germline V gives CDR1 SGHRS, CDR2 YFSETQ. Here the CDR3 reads CASTFGGATEAFF.

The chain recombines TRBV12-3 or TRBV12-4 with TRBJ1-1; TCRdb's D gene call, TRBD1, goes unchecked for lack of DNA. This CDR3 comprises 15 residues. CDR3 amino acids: CASSLLEGLGTEAFF.

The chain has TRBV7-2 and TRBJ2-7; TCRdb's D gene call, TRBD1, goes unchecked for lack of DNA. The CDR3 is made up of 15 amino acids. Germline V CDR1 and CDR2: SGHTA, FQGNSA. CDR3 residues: CASSLETGQVSEQYF.

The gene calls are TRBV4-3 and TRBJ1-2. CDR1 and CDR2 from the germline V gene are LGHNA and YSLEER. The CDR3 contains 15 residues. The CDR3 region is CASSQDRVYNYGYTF.

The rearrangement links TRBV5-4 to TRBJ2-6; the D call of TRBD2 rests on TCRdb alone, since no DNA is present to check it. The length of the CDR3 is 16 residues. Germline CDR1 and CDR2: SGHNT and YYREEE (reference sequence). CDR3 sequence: CASSLVGGSGANVLTF. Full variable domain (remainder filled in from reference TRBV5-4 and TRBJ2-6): ETGVTQSPTHLIKTRGQQVTLRCSSQSGHNTVSWYQQALGQGPQFIFQYYREEENGRGNFPPRFSGLQFPNYSSELNVNALELDDSALYLCASSLVGGSGANVLTFGAGSRLTVL.

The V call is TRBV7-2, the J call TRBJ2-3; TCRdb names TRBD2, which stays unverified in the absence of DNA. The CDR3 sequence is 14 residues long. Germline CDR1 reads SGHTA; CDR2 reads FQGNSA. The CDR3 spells CASSVDSRTDTQYF.

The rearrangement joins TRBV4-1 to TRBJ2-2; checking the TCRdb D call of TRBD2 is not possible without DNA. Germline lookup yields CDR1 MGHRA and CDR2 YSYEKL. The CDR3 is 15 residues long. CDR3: CASSQVGGGVGELFF.